This paragraph covers one T cell receptor (beta chain) sequence. These data come from a study of blood T cell repertoires in COVID-19. Libraries were prepared by immunoSEQ multiplex PCR; TCRdb keeps only in-frame clonotypes and omits some of them. Altogether around 30,000 clones are present, around 90% being singletons, with the ten largest covering roughly 19%. V shed 8 bases and J 2 bases; nucleotides not matched to a gene: 5. Germline values: CDR1 MNHEY, CDR2 SVGAGI. The CDR3 is 14 residues long. The chain is built from TRBV6-5 and TRBJ2-1; TRBD2 matches at 8 bases. Sequenced input: peripheral blood. This receptor was identified in a man of 80 years or more with acute or convalescent COVID-19. CDR3: CASLASGPYNEQFF. The CDR3 nucleotides are TGTGCCAGCTTGGCTAGCGGGCCCTACAATGAGCAGTTCTTC.